This record concerns one T cell receptor beta chain sequence. Its antigen remains unknown. It may be a read error: a sequence one base away is much more abundant. Indicated time point: pre-sensitization, week 0. The treatment is: therapeutic diphenylcyclopropenone sensitization with weekly scalp DPC. The drawing of blood occurred before each patch test was applied. CDR3 length: 14 amino acids. Germline CDR1 reads SGHNT; CDR2 reads YENEEA. TCRdb re-analysed the RACE reads in MiXCR, keeping a single row per CDR3 protein. The profile shows almost 40,000 distinct CDR3 sequences, 7.5% to 8% of them singletons. The sample is drawn from a study of human T cells and chemical hapten exposure. Study background: Per-sample variation in TCR yield stemmed mainly from small pooled library volume differences. Study-wide results and limits: With DPC sensitization, TCRs exceeding 1 in 1000 frequency showed no change.

The sequence derives from a woman aged 45-60 years with alopecia areata. Some clones in this sample may be carry-over from other donors' samples. Material: whole blood, obtained in connection with sensitization to the hapten diphenylcyclopropenone (DPC). This chain connects TRBV11-3 to TRBJ1-6; D gene ambiguous. The CDR3 here is CACSLGQMSSPLHF. CDR3 coding DNA: TGTGCCTGCAGCTTAGGCCAGATGTCCTCACCCCTCCACTTT.